Listed below are T cell receptor beta chains from one sample, sequenced in a study of OX40 agonist ivuxolimab in advanced cancers. TCRdb's copy holds only in-frame clones and misses some; the assay was immunoSEQ multiplex PCR. Here the sample spans fewer than 90,000 clones, around 83% being singletons. The input for sequencing was CD4+ or CD8+ T cells sorted from blood, taken in a trial of the OX40 agonist ivuxolimab. The source of these receptors is an adult with an advanced solid tumor such as melanoma, head and neck, liver or kidney cancer. The conserved cysteine and the conserved F or W are not part of the CDR3 here. Each record gives: CDR3 length, V gene, J gene, CDR3 protein.

12	TRBV18	TRBJ1-1	ASSPKDRGPGAF
14	TRBV5-6	TRBJ2-4	ASSSGTELAKNIQY
11	TRBV28	TRBJ1-1	ASRTQGTTEAF
11	TRBV7-9	TRBJ1-2	ASSFRDFYGYT
13	TRBV7-8	TRBJ2-7	ASSYQQGESYEQY
13	TRBV5-4	TRBJ2-1	ASKGSGTAWNEQF
12	TRBV7-3	TRBJ1-6	ASSFQGDNSPLH
13	TRBV5-5	TRBJ2-5	ASSLEQLRRETQY
15	TRBV4-1	TRBJ2-1	ASSQERFGRGSDEQF
14	TRBV27	TRBJ2-2	ASSLWLQTNTGELF
11	TRBV18	TRBJ2-7	ASSPQGGYEQY
10	TRBV6-1	TRBJ2-7	ASSEARSEQY
12	TRBV7-2	TRBJ1-2	ASSLENRGYGYT
13	TRBV7-8	TRBJ2-3	ASNLGSGSTDTQY
11	TRBV6-6	TRBJ1-2	ASSYPDNYGYT
12	TRBV5-1	TRBJ2-2	ASSFGQPPGELF
15	TRBV27	TRBJ2-1	ASTHLGAGSRHNEQF
13	TRBV6-5	TRBJ1-5	ASRRTGFSNQPQH
14	TRBV7-3	TRBJ2-7	ASSLTAATSGYEQY
13	TRBV6-5	TRBJ1-1	ASRNLGVVNTEAF
12	TRBV5-1	TRBJ1-5	ASSLEGGDQPQH
13	TRBV5-6	TRBJ2-1	ASSLVQGVEGQQF
11	TRBV7-2	TRBJ1-1	ASSFGGNTEAF
6	TRBV3-1/TRBV3-2	TRBJ1-2	ASPGYT
8	TRBV20-1	TRBJ2-7	SAIVDEQY
12	TRBV7-2	TRBJ2-5	ASSLDLGGETQY
10	TRBV27	TRBJ1-1	ASAARNTEAF
10	TRBV29-1	TRBJ2-3	SFSGSTDTQY
13	TRBV15	TRBJ2-1	ATSKGGATYNEQF
13	TRBV19	TRBJ1-4	ASSTPDFWNEKLF
11	TRBV6-1	TRBJ2-2	ASNRQNTGELF
12	TRBV7-2	TRBJ1-1	ASSLAGGNTEAF
12	TRBV27	TRBJ1-2	ASSYPGQYAGYT
14	TRBV11-2	TRBJ2-1	ASSLAVAQGGNEQF
13	TRBV28	TRBJ2-7	ASRNPGTGLYEQY
12	TRBV2	TRBJ1-6	ASRRMTGREPLH
13	TRBV5-8	TRBJ2-1	ASSLDGRTYNEQF
11	TRBV28	TRBJ1-1	ASTLGTVTEAF
10	TRBV15	TRBJ1-4	ATSRGGEKLF
15	TRBV19	TRBJ2-1	ASSPPGLAGGPGEQF
12	TRBV18	TRBJ2-7	ASSSPGTSYEQY
11	TRBV5-5	TRBJ1-1	ASSWAQDTEAF
11	TRBV10-3	TRBJ1-1	AISELPLTGAF